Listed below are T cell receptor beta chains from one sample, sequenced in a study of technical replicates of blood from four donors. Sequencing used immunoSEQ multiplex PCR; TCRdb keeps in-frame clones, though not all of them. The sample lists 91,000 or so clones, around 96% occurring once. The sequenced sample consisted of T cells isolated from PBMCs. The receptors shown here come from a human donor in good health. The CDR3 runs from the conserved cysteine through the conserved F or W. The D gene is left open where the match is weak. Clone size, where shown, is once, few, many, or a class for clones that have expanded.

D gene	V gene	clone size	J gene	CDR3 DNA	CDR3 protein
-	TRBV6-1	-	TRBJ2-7	TGTGCCAGCAGTGAAATTCCAGGGCAGTACTTC	CASSEIPGQYF
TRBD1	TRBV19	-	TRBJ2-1	TGTGCCAGTAGTCTACAGGGGTCCAATGAGCAGTTCTTC	CASSLQGSNEQFF
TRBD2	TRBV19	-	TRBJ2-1	TGTGCCAGTAGTACCCGACTAGCGGGAGATGGTGAGCAGTTCTTC	CASSTRLAGDGEQFF
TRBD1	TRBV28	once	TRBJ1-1	TGTGCCACCGACAGGGGGCGCGACACTGAAGCTTTCTTT	CATDRGRDTEAFF
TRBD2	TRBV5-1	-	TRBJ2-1	TGCGCCAGCAGCATGGGACTAGCCTATGAGCAGTTCTTC	CASSMGLAYEQFF
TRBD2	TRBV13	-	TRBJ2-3	TGTGCCAGCAGTCGGGACTATAGCACAGATACGCAGTATTTT	CASSRDYSTDTQYF
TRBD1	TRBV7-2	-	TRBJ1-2	TGTGCCAGCAGCTTAATGCGGCAGGGGGCAGCTTCTGGCTACACCTTC	CASSLMRQGAASGYTF
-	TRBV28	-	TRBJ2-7	TGTGCCAGCAGTTTCCCCCCCCGGCAGGCTATCTCCTACGAGCAGTACTTC	CASSFPPRQAISYEQYF
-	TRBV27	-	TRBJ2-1	TGTGCCAGCAGGAGGGTCTCCTCTTACAATGAGCAGTTCTTC	CASRRVSSYNEQFF
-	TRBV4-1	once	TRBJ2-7	TGCGCCAGCAGCCGGCCCGGCGGAGCCGAGCAGTACTTC	CASSRPGGAEQYF
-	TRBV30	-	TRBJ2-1	TGTGCCTGGAGTGTACAGGGAAGGTCCTACAATGAGCAGTTCTTC	CAWSVQGRSYNEQFF
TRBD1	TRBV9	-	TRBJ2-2	TGTGCCAGCAGCGTAGATCCACAGGGGGCACGGTCCGGGGAGCTGTTTTTT	CASSVDPQGARSGELFF
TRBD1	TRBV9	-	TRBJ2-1	TGTGCCAGCAGAAGACAGGGTCTATCCGATGAGCAGTTCTTC	CASRRQGLSDEQFF
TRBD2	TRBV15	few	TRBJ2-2	TGTGCCACCAGCAGAGACAGGACTAGCGGGACCACCGGGGAGCTGTTTTTT	CATSRDRTSGTTGELFF
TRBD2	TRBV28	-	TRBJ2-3	TGTGCCAGCAGTTCACTAGCGGGAGGGCCATTCGGGGGCACAGATACGCAGTATTTT	CASSSLAGGPFGGTDTQYF
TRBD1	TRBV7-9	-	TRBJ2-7	TGTGCCAGCAGCTTAGTCCAGGGGGCTACGGCACTTTTCTACGAGCAGTACTTC	CASSLVQGATALFYEQYF
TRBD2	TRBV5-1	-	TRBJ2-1	TGCGCCAGCAGCGAGACTAGCGGGAGCTACAATGAGCAGTTCTTC	CASSETSGSYNEQFF
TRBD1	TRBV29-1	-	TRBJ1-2	TGCAGCGTTGAAGATTCCGGGACAGGGCGGTATGGCTACACCTTC	CSVEDSGTGRYGYTF
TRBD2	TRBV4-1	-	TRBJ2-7	TGCGCCAGCAGCCTTACTAGCGAGAGCTCCTACGAGCAGTACTTC	CASSLTSESSYEQYF
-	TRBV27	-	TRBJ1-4	TGTGCCAGCAGCCCCCCTGGGGGCGGTAATGAAAAACTGTTTTTT	CASSPPGGGNEKLFF